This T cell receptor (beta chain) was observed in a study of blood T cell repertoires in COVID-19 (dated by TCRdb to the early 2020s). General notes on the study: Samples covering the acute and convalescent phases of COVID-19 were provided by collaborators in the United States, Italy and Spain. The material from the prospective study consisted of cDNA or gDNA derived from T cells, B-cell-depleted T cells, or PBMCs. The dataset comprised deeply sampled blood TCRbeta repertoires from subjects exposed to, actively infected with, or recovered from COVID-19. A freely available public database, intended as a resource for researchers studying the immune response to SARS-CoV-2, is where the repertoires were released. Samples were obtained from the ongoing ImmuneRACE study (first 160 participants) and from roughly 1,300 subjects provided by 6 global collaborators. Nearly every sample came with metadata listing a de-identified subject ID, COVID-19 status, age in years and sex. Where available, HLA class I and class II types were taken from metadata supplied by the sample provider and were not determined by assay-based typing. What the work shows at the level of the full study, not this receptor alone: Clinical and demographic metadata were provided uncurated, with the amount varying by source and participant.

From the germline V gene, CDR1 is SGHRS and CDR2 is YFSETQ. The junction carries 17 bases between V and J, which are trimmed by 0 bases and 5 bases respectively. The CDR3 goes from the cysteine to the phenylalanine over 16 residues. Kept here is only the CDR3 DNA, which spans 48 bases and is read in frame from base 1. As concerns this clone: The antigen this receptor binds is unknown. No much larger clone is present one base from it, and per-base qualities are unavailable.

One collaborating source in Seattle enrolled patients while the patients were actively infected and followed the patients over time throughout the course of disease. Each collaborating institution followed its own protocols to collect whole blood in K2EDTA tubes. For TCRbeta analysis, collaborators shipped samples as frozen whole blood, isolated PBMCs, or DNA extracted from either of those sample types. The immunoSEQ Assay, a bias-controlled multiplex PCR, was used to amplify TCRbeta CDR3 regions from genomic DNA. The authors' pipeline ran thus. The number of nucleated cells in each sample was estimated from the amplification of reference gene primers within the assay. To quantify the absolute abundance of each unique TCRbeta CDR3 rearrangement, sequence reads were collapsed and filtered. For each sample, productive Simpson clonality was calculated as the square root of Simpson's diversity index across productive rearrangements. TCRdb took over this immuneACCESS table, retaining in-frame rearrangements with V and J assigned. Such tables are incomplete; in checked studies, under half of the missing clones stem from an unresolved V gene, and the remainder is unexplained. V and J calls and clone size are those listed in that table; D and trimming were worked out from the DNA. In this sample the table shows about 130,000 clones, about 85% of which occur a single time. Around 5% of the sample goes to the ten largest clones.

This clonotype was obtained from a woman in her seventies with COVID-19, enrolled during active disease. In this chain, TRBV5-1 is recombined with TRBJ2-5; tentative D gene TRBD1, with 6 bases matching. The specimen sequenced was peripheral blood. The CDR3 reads CASSLAGWAGVETQYF. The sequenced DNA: TGCGCCAGCAGCTTGGCTGGGTGGGCAGGGGTCGAGACCCAGTACTTC.